The clone carrying this T cell receptor beta chain was seen repeatedly, ten times or more. Its target is not known. Construction of TCR beta libraries was performed using quantitative 5'-RACE with molecular barcodes. TCRdb used MiXCR to reprocess the 5' RACE reads, holding one entry per CDR3 protein. The table includes approximately 250,000 distinct CDR3 sequences, 7% to 10% detected once. Between the trimmed V and J ends, which lost 1 base and 9 bases, there was a span of 4 bases. This CDR3 has 11 residues. The V gene's germline CDR1 is LGHNT and CDR2 FRNRAP. These data originate in a study of CD8 T cells in ankylosing spondylitis. General study points: Within ankylosing spondylitis blood, a TCR beta motif made up of eight highly homologous variants appeared to be characteristic. Matched ankylosing spondylitis synovial fluid reportedly showed significant enrichment of disease-linked clones.

The clonotype was recovered from a female donor with ankylosing spondylitis or in good health (not recorded which). Specimen: blood, either unsorted or a sorted T cell fraction (not recorded which). The J gene is TRBJ1-5, the V gene TRBV12-5; the D is unclear. The CDR3 spells CASGLGRPQHF. The CDR3, as DNA: TGTGCTAGTGGTTTGGGCCGGCCCCAGCATTTT.